This is a list of T cell receptor beta chains from one sample in a study of regulatory T cells in long-lasting Graves disease. TCRdb reprocessed the multiplex PCR reads with MiXCR, giving one entry per CDR3 protein. This repertoire shows about 450,000 distinct CDR3 sequences, less than 20% found once; its top ten account for approximately 12%. These data also featured in a second study, about T cells in Graves' hyperthyroidism and ophthalmopathy.

The sample consisted of peripheral blood mononuclear cells (PBMCs), taken at new diagnosis, from a patient treated with antithyroid drugs. Receptors originate from a woman in her 30s with Graves disease. CDR3s include the opening cysteine and the closing phenylalanine or tryptophan. The order of the fields is clone size, J gene, D gene, V gene, CDR3 protein, CDR3 DNA. A D gene is named only where the DNA matches it firmly. Clone size is not always given. Where it is, it says once, few, many or a class for expanded clones.

>.|TRBJ2-3|TRBD2|TRBV19
CASKRGAASTDTQYF
TGTGCCAGCAAGCGGGGGGCCGCTAGCACAGATACGCAGTATTTT
>many|TRBJ2-1|TRBD2|TRBV27
CASQTSESYNEQFF
TGTGCCAGCCAGACTAGCGAGTCCTACAATGAGCAGTTCTTC
>.|TRBJ2-7|TRBD2|TRBV14
CASSLTGLAGEQYF
TGTGCCAGCAGCCTTACTGGACTAGCTGGTGAGCAGTACTTC
>many|TRBJ2-5|.|TRBV2
CASSKDEGQETQYF
TGTGCCAGCAGTAAGGATGAGGGGCAAGAGACCCAGTACTTC
>few|TRBJ1-1|.|TRBV27
CASSLSRSPAGGTEAFF
TGTGCCAGCAGTTTATCCCGGTCCCCGGCAGGAGGGACTGAAGCTTTCTTT
>many|TRBJ2-1|TRBD2|TRBV6-1
CASSPNPSGSGDEQFF
TGTGCCAGCAGCCCGAACCCTAGCGGGAGTGGAGATGAGCAGTTCTTC
>many|TRBJ2-7|.|TRBV7-9
CASSLQGYYEQYF
TGTGCCAGCAGCTTACAGGGCTACTACGAGCAGTACTTC
>few|TRBJ2-1|.|TRBV2
CASRTASAYNEQFF
TGTGCCAGCAGAACGGCTAGCGCTTACAATGAGCAGTTCTTC
>few|TRBJ2-7|.|TRBV10-3
CAIGTRAYEQYF
TGTGCCATCGGGACACGAGCCTACGAGCAGTACTTC
>few|TRBJ2-5|TRBD2|TRBV5-4
CASSFPLASGSQTQYF
TGTGCCAGCAGCTTCCCGTTGGCTAGCGGGAGCCAGACCCAGTACTTC
>few|TRBJ2-1|.|TRBV7-2
CASSLIPGGSYNEQFF
TGTGCCAGCAGCTTAATTCCAGGGGGGTCCTACAATGAGCAGTTCTTC
>many|TRBJ2-7|TRBD2|TRBV6-2/TRBV6-3
CAGASGPYEQYF
TGTGCCGGGGCTAGCGGTCCCTACGAGCAGTACTTC
>many|TRBJ1-5|.|TRBV24-1
CATSDPRTGNQPQHF
TGTGCCACCAGTGATCCGAGGACGGGCAATCAGCCCCAGCATTTT
>few|TRBJ2-2|.|TRBV12-3/TRBV12-4
CASSLAPPGRLGGELFF
TGTGCCAGCAGTTTAGCGCCCCCGGGAAGGTTGGGCGGGGAGCTGTTTTTT
>.|TRBJ1-5|.|TRBV19
CASSIPDKSNQPQHF
TGTGCCAGTAGTATACCGGATAAGAGCAATCAGCCCCAGCATTTT
>many|TRBJ2-3|TRBD1|TRBV30
CAWDRGTDTQYF
TGTGCCTGGGACAGGGGCACAGATACGCAGTATTTT
>.|TRBJ2-1|TRBD2|TRBV20-1
CSAGTLAGGLNEQFF
TGCAGTGCTGGGACCCTAGCGGGAGGTCTTAATGAGCAGTTCTTC
>many|TRBJ2-7|TRBD1|TRBV28
CASSWGGTGNYEQYF
TGTGCCAGCAGTTGGGGGGGGACAGGGAACTACGAGCAGTACTTC
>.|TRBJ1-2|TRBD1|TRBV2
CASSARTGDGGFTF
TGTGCCAGCAGTGCTCGGACAGGGGACGGGGGCTTCACCTTC
>.|TRBJ1-2|.|TRBV9
CASSVTPDSPNYGYTF
TGTGCCAGCAGCGTAACCCCGGACAGTCCAAACTATGGCTACACCTTC
>.|TRBJ2-1|TRBD2|TRBV28
CASRSPRIGTSVPNEQFF
TGTGCCAGCAGAAGTCCTCGAATCGGGACTAGCGTTCCCAATGAGCAGTTCTTC
>few|TRBJ1-2|.|TRBV6-2/TRBV6-3
CASSYSTYGYTF
TGTGCCAGCAGTTACTCGACTTATGGCTACACCTTC
>.|TRBJ2-1|TRBD2|TRBV18
CASSLPQREEWGNEQFF
TGTGCCAGCTCACTTCCCCAGCGGGAGGAGTGGGGCAATGAGCAGTTCTTC
>few|TRBJ2-1|TRBD1|TRBV5-6
CASSRTGPGEQFF
TGTGCCAGCAGCAGGACAGGCCCGGGGGAGCAGTTCTTC
>.|TRBJ2-1|TRBD2|TRBV10-3
CATLAGIGNEQFF
TGTGCCACACTAGCGGGAATTGGCAATGAGCAGTTCTTC
>many|TRBJ1-2|.|TRBV28
CASSLRAAGTPYGYTF
TGTGCCAGCAGTTTGCGCGCCGCCGGGACTCCCTATGGCTACACCTTC
>few|TRBJ1-1|.|TRBV6-5
CASSYAGGITEAFF
TGTGCCAGCAGTTACGCCGGGGGGATCACTGAAGCTTTCTTT
>many|TRBJ2-5|.|TRBV11-2
CASTPQGMGETQYF
TGTGCCAGCACCCCACAGGGAATGGGAGAGACCCAGTACTTC